This T cell receptor (beta chain) was documented in a study of CD8 T cells in ankylosing spondylitis. General study points: Significant enrichment of disease-linked clones was reported in matched ankylosing spondylitis synovial fluid. It appeared that ankylosing spondylitis blood was characterized by a TCR beta motif of several highly homologous variants. Disease-linked clones proved CD8+ and comparatively uncommon in peripheral blood.

The CDR3 totals 15 residues. In germline, CDR1 is SGHNT, CDR2 YYREEE (reference sequence). Trimming at V came to 3 bases and at J to 7 bases, leaving 13 bases not matched to a gene. Quantitative 5'-RACE was performed with molecular barcodes, and it yielded the TCR beta libraries. TCRdb processed the 5' RACE reads anew with MiXCR; each CDR3 protein has one entry. Found here are 300,000 to 400,000 distinct CDR3 sequences, roughly 20% of them singletons; the top ten hold roughly 13%. Notes on this clonotype: The antigen remains undetermined.

The origin of this receptor is a male donor with ankylosing spondylitis or in good health (not recorded which). The chain joins TRBV5-4 to TRBJ2-7, with 7 bases fitting TRBD2. The sequencing sample was made of blood, either unsorted or a sorted T cell fraction (not recorded which). CDR3 loop: CASSSDGGIGREQYF. For the CDR3, the DNA is TGTGCCAGCAGCTCAGACGGGGGGATCGGTCGGGAGCAGTACTTC.